This T cell receptor beta chain was found in a study of spatial heterogeneity in lung cancer. On each TCR cDNA molecule, a unique molecular identifier was present. TCRdb independently ran MiXCR on the 5' RACE reads; one entry per CDR3 protein. The top ten hold 40% to 45% of the sample, which has over 10,000 distinct CDR3 sequences, less than 4.5% seen once. This clonotype is medium-sized in the sample. Germline assignment: CDR1 SQVTM and CDR2 ANQGSEA. The CDR3 spans 12 residues. The V and J ends lost 4 bases and 7 bases respectively, with 14 bases between them. Time point indicated: sample taken at primary tumor resection. The authors sequenced whole RNA from tumor, nontumor lung or frozen PBMC without sorting.

The V call is TRBV29-1, the J call TRBJ2-7; D might be TRBD1 or TRBD2, each matching 5 bases. The sequences come from PBMCs, collected at surgery. This TCR was sampled from a male donor with early-stage non-small cell lung cancer. CDR3 in amino acids: CSVAGPLGEQYF. CDR3 DNA: TGCAGCGTTGCGGGACCGCTGGGGGAGCAGTACTTC.